The 24 T cell receptor beta chains given below trace back to one sample, sequenced in a study of blood T cell repertoires in COVID-19. The data were produced by immunoSEQ multiplex PCR, yet TCRdb's version contains in-frame clones alone and is incomplete. Of about 80,000 clones in the sample, 87% are singletons; the top ten hold 6.5% to 8.5%. The sequenced sample consisted of peripheral blood. The receptors come from a man aged 30 to 45 with acute or convalescent COVID-19.

V usage is TRBV18 and J usage is TRBJ1-1; 7 bases align to TRBD1. V gave up 3 bases and J gave up 3 bases; unmatched junction bases: 1. From germline, CDR1 is KGHSH and CDR2 LQKENI. The length of the CDR3 is 13 residues. The CDR3 protein is CASSPRGDTEAFF. CDR3 DNA sequence: TGTGCCAGCTCACCCAGGGGGGACACTGAAGCTTTCTTT. Based on the CDR3 plus reference TRBV18 and TRBJ1-1, the full variable domain is NAGVMQNPRHLVRRRGQEARLRCSPMKGHSHVYWYRQLPEEGLKFMVYLQKENIIDESGMPKERFSAEFPKEGPSILRIQQVVRGDSAAYFCASSPRGDTEAFFGQGTRLTVV.

The chain uses TRBV19 and TRBJ1-5, with a tentative D call TRBD1 (6 bases). Between the trimmed V and J ends, which lost 5 bases and 7 bases, there was a span of 15 bases. The germline CDR1 and CDR2 sequences are LNHDA and SQIVND (reference sequence). The CDR3 spans 14 residues. For the CDR3, the DNA is TGTGCCAGTAGTGGAGTCACAGGGAGACAGCCCCAGCATTTT. This codes for CASSGVTGRQPQHF.

This chain joins TRBV15 and TRBJ2-7, with a tentative D call TRBD1 (5 bases). The length of the CDR3 is 13 residues. Trimming stripped 6 bases from V and 3 bases from J, with 12 bases between. Germline loops: CDR1 LNHNV, CDR2 YYDKDF (reference sequence). The CDR3 nucleotides are TGTGCCACCAGGCTCAGGGTTAACTACGAGCAGTACTTC. Residues: CATRLRVNYEQYF.

The chain couples TRBV21-1 to TRBJ2-1; the table calls TRBD1, which could not be checked here. TRBV21-1 is tagged as a pseudogene. The CDR3 spans 16 residues. The CDR3 region has the DNA TGTGCCAGCAGCATAACAGGGCTTAACGTCTACAATGAGCAGTTCTTC. It is translated as CASSITGLNVYNEQFF.

The chain carries TRBV19 and TRBJ1-1; D possibly corresponds to TRBD1 (5 bases). The CDR3 is made up of 13 amino acids. In germline, CDR1 is LNHDA, CDR2 SQIVND (reference sequence). Trimming cost V 5 bases and J 1 base, with 8 bases left between them. Here the CDR3 reads CASSSGWNTEAFF. CDR3 sequence (DNA): TGTGCCAGTAGTTCAGGGTGGAACACTGAAGCTTTCTTT.

The genes are TRBV4-2 and TRBJ2-2, with 10 bases that match TRBD2. J gave up 6 bases and V 0 bases, and 7 bases lay outside the gene matches. This CDR3 region has 17 residues. CDR1 and CDR2 from the germline V gene are LGHNA and YNFKEQ. In DNA, the CDR3 is TGTGCCAGCAGCCAAGATTTGAGCGGGAGGGCCGCCGGGGAGCTGTTTTTT. Translation gives CASSQDLSGRAAGELFF.

V gene TRBV18 combines with J gene TRBJ2-5, with D maybe TRBD2 (5 bases). Trimming stripped 3 bases from V and 4 bases from J, with 6 bases between. The germline V gene has CDR1 KGHSH and CDR2 LQKENI. This CDR3 has 12 residues. CDR3 sequence (DNA): TGTGCCAGCTCACCCGGAGGAGAGACCCAGTACTTC. Protein product: CASSPGGETQYF.

The rearrangement joins TRBV9 to TRBJ2-1, with D unresolved. Germline values: CDR1 SGDLS, CDR2 YYNGEE. Deletions cut 0 bases from V and 10 bases from J, with 14 bases between. CDR3 length: 14 amino acids. In DNA, the CDR3 is TGTGCCAGCAGCGTAGATCAGGCGACAATGGAGCAGTTCTTC. Translation gives CASSVDQATMEQFF.

This CDR3 reads CASSETWGGRDNEQFF. DNA for the CDR3: TGTGCCAGCAGTGAAACGTGGGGCGGGAGGGACAATGAGCAGTTCTTC. The chain uses TRBV6-1 and TRBJ2-1, with 9 bases fitting TRBD2. The V and J ends lost 2 bases and 5 bases, in that order; junction bases with no gene match: 7. This CDR3 region has 16 residues. Germline V gene data show CDR1 as MNHNS and CDR2 as SASEGT.

This chain connects TRBV19 to TRBJ1-2; maybe TRBD1 (5 bases). There are 14 residues in the CDR3. The V gene's germline CDR1 is LNHDA and CDR2 SQIVND (reference sequence). Trimming left V 6 bases short and J 8 bases short, with 19 bases between. The CDR3 DNA is TGTGCCAGTAGCTCCAAGGGACTTACTAGAGGCTACACCTTC. Amino acid sequence: CASSSKGLTRGYTF.

This clone was seen more than once but under ten times. This CDR3 is CASSEEGGTNYGYTF. Written as DNA, the CDR3 is TGTGCCAGCAGTGAAGAGGGGGGGACAAATTATGGCTACACCTTC. The chain carries TRBV6-1 and TRBJ1-2; possibly TRBD1 for D (6 bases). Germline CDR1 and CDR2: MNHNS and SASEGT. The CDR3 has 15 residues. The ends were cut back, 1 base at V and 5 bases at J, with 14 bases in the middle.

The chain carries TRBV28 and TRBJ2-7; D may be TRBD1 (6 bases). This CDR3 region has 18 residues. Germline CDR1 and CDR2: MDHEN and SYDVKM. Trimming cost V 3 bases and J 7 bases, with 28 bases left between them. CDR3 loop: CASSLHPGQPVLRLEQYF. In nucleotides, the CDR3 is TGTGCCAGCAGTTTGCATCCTGGACAGCCCGTACTGAGGTTGGAGCAGTACTTC.

The J gene is TRBJ1-1, the V gene TRBV5-4; tentatively, D is TRBD1 (5 bases). V dropped 4 bases and J dropped 6 bases, with 13 bases sitting between them. Germline V gives CDR1 SGHNT, CDR2 YYREEE (reference sequence). This CDR3 is built from 13 residues. CDR3 residues: CASSARGWAEAFF. The CDR3 coding sequence is TGTGCCAGCAGCGCTAGGGGATGGGCTGAAGCTTTCTTT.

The V gene is TRBV28, the J gene TRBJ2-1, with D unclear. The V gene lost 2 bases and the J gene lost 12 bases, with 11 bases spanning the gap. Looked up from germline, CDR1 is MDHEN and CDR2 is SYDVKM. This CDR3 is 12 amino acids long. The CDR3 region is CASSLISSWQFF. The CDR3 DNA follows: TGTGCCAGCAGTTTAATTAGCTCATGGCAGTTCTTC.

CDR3 sequence: CASSPGRGARQPQHF. Written as DNA, the CDR3 is TGTGCCAGCTCACCAGGGAGGGGGGCGCGACAGCCCCAGCATTTT. The V call is TRBV18, the J call TRBJ1-5, with D possibly being TRBD1 (6 bases). The length of the CDR3 is 15 residues. Germline loops: CDR1 KGHSH, CDR2 LQKENI. Between the trimmed V and J ends, which lost 2 bases and 7 bases, there was a span of 15 bases.

CDR3 coding DNA: TGTGCCAGCAGCTTAGAGGGACTGGGAGATACGCAGTATTTT. It yields the protein CASSLEGLGDTQYF. This chain joins TRBV7-9 and TRBJ2-3, with D possibly being TRBD2 (6 bases). Germline values: CDR1 SEHNR, CDR2 FQNEAQ (reference sequence). This CDR3 has 14 residues. V gave up 1 base and J gave up 5 bases, with 10 bases separating them.

The V gene is TRBV5-1, the J gene TRBJ2-2; 9 bases are a match to TRBD1. CDR1 is SGHRS and CDR2 is YFSETQ in the germline V gene. CDR3 length: 15 amino acids. V gave up 4 bases and J gave up 4 bases; unmatched junction bases: 5. CDR3: CASSPTGGSTGELFF. CDR3 in DNA: TGCGCCAGCAGCCCGACAGGGGGGAGCACCGGGGAGCTGTTTTTT.

V is TRBV5-1 and J is TRBJ2-5, with 7 bases matching TRBD1. CDR3 length: 15 amino acids. V shed 0 bases, J shed 1 base, and the junction held 3 bases outside the gene matches. Germline loops: CDR1 SGHRS, CDR2 YFSETQ. CDR3 residues: CASSLVGTVQETQYF. CDR3 in DNA: TGCGCCAGCAGCTTGGTCGGGACAGTCCAAGAGACCCAGTACTTC.

To note about this clone: The germline gene is not matched at one end of the junction; a read error may be the cause. The rearrangement joins TRBV7-7 to TRBJ2-1; 13 bases match TRBD2. Germline V gene sequence: CDR1 SSHAT, CDR2 FNYEAQ (reference sequence). The CDR3 totals 15 residues. CDR3: CASSYGLAGVNEQFF. CDR3 in DNA: TGTGCTAGCAGCTATGGACTAGCGGGAGTGAATGAGCAGTTCTTC.

The chain links TRBV9 to TRBJ1-2, with TRBD1 matching 10 bases. J lost 8 bases, V lost 2 bases, and 9 bases had no gene match. Germline CDR1 is SGDLS and CDR2 is YYNGEE. The CDR3 length is 15 residues. The CDR3 reads CASSVGPGQGYGYTF. The CDR3 bases are TGTGCCAGCAGCGTGGGACCGGGACAGGGGTACGGCTACACCTTC.

The genes are TRBV30 and TRBJ1-5, with a possible D match to TRBD1 (5 bases). The ends were cut back, 2 bases at V and 1 base at J, with 9 bases in the middle. The CDR3 is made up of 14 amino acids. Germline V gene data show CDR1 as GTSNPN and CDR2 as SVGIG (reference sequence). CDR3: CAWSRAGSNQPQHF. As DNA, the CDR3 is TGTGCCTGGAGTAGGGCAGGGAGCAATCAGCCCCAGCATTTT. The complete variable domain, with remaining parts taken from reference TRBV30 and TRBJ1-5, reads SQTIHQWPATLVQPVGSPLSLECTVEGTSNPNLYWYRQAAGRGLQLLFYSVGIGQISSEVPQNLSASRPQDRQFILSSKKLLLSDSGFYLCAWSRAGSNQPQHFGDGTRLSIL.

This clone was counted only a few times. The chain is built from TRBV27 and TRBJ1-6, with a weak D call TRBD1 (6 bases). V lost 4 bases and J lost 7, with 14 bases in between. Germline-derived CDR1 and CDR2 are MNHEY and SMNVEV (reference sequence). This CDR3 is built from 15 residues. CDR3 nucleotide sequence: TGTGCCAGCAGTTACAGGGTGGGGATCAATTCACCCCTCCACTTT. Its translation is CASSYRVGINSPLHF.

The rearrangement uses TRBV12-3 or TRBV12-4 and TRBJ1-5; D is uncertain. V gave up 4 bases and J gave up 6 bases, with 4 bases separating them. This CDR3 has 11 residues. The CDR3 DNA reads as TGTGCCAGCAGTTACGGTCAGCCCCAGCATTTT. Amino acid sequence: CASSYGQPQHF.

The chain links TRBV28 to TRBJ2-3; 7 bases agree with TRBD1. Germline values: CDR1 MDHEN, CDR2 SYDVKM. The CDR3 length is 15 residues. Trimming removed 0 bases from V and 5 bases from J; junction bases left unmatched: 5. CDR3 loop: CASSLWAGGEDTQYF. The CDR3 DNA is TGTGCCAGCAGTTTATGGGCAGGGGGAGAAGATACGCAGTATTTT. The full variable domain, its missing parts supplied by reference TRBV28 and TRBJ2-3, is DVKVTQSSRYLVKRTGEKVFLECVQDMDHENMFWYRQDPGLGLRLIYFSYDVKMKEKGDIPEGYSVSREKKERFSLILESASTNQTSMYLCASSLWAGGEDTQYFGPGTRLTVL.